These T cell receptor beta chains were read from a single sample in a study of T cell changes during pregnancy in multiple sclerosis. Assay: immunoSEQ multiplex PCR; the TCRdb copy retains only in-frame clones and omits some. The table records 36,000 or so clones, 88% of them present only once. Sequenced material: CD4+ T cells from peripheral blood mononuclear cells, taken in the first trimester of pregnancy. The receptors come from a female donor with multiple sclerosis, enrolled in a pregnancy study. CDR3s include the opening cysteine and the closing phenylalanine or tryptophan. A D gene is named only where the DNA matches it firmly. Clone size is stated in some rows and not others, as once, few, many or a class when expanded.

v_call: TRBV2
clone_size: NA
j_call: TRBJ2-7
d_call: NA
cdr3_aa: CASSVLVSSYEQYF

v_call: TRBV5-1
clone_size: NA
j_call: TRBJ1-2
d_call: NA
cdr3_aa: CASSLRSRGYGYTF

v_call: TRBV10-3
clone_size: NA
j_call: TRBJ2-7
d_call: TRBD2
cdr3_aa: CAISESLSPGAGGEQYF

v_call: TRBV5-1
clone_size: NA
j_call: TRBJ2-3
d_call: TRBD2
cdr3_aa: CASSLGSSGIGDTQYF

v_call: TRBV30
clone_size: NA
j_call: TRBJ2-2
d_call: TRBD1
cdr3_aa: CAWSVLYRGGTGELFF

v_call: TRBV9
clone_size: NA
j_call: TRBJ1-5
d_call: NA
cdr3_aa: CASSVKGGNQPQHF

v_call: TRBV18
clone_size: NA
j_call: TRBJ1-1
d_call: TRBD1
cdr3_aa: CASSPLEGARTEAFF

v_call: TRBV7-2
clone_size: NA
j_call: TRBJ1-2
d_call: NA
cdr3_aa: CASSLDPAGNYGYTF

v_call: TRBV27
clone_size: NA
j_call: TRBJ1-2
d_call: NA
cdr3_aa: CASSPSGGHYGYTF

v_call: TRBV29-1
clone_size: NA
j_call: TRBJ2-7
d_call: NA
cdr3_aa: CSAAGMSYEQYF

v_call: TRBV5-1
clone_size: once
j_call: TRBJ1-3
d_call: NA
cdr3_aa: CASRQQSSGNTIYF

v_call: TRBV27
clone_size: NA
j_call: TRBJ1-1
d_call: NA
cdr3_aa: CASSSFGPPHTEAFF

v_call: TRBV27
clone_size: NA
j_call: TRBJ1-1
d_call: NA
cdr3_aa: CASSLYWAENTEAFF

v_call: TRBV19
clone_size: NA
j_call: TRBJ1-5
d_call: NA
cdr3_aa: CASSIDHRGDQPQHF

v_call: TRBV10-3
clone_size: NA
j_call: TRBJ2-1
d_call: TRBD2
cdr3_aa: CAISASGTSGEASYNEQFF

v_call: TRBV19
clone_size: few
j_call: TRBJ1-1
d_call: NA
cdr3_aa: CASTHRGGGRTEAFF

v_call: TRBV7-2
clone_size: NA
j_call: TRBJ1-5
d_call: TRBD1
cdr3_aa: CASSSVATGGHQPQHF

v_call: TRBV6-1
clone_size: once
j_call: TRBJ2-1
d_call: NA
cdr3_aa: CASSEAQGFGNEQFF

v_call: TRBV6-1
clone_size: NA
j_call: TRBJ2-7
d_call: TRBD2
cdr3_aa: CASSETGGILAERSQYF

v_call: TRBV7-8
clone_size: NA
j_call: TRBJ2-5
d_call: TRBD2
cdr3_aa: CASSLGGRVETQYF

v_call: TRBV29-1
clone_size: NA
j_call: TRBJ2-1
d_call: NA
cdr3_aa: CSVGDSNEQFF

v_call: TRBV5-1
clone_size: NA
j_call: TRBJ2-5
d_call: NA
cdr3_aa: CASSPDQETQYF

v_call: TRBV19
clone_size: NA
j_call: TRBJ2-7
d_call: NA
cdr3_aa: CASSIDLGGYEQYF

v_call: TRBV5-1
clone_size: NA
j_call: TRBJ1-2
d_call: TRBD1
cdr3_aa: CASSLAGGAANYGYTF

v_call: TRBV23-1
clone_size: NA
j_call: TRBJ2-3
d_call: TRBD2
cdr3_aa: CASSQGRLAGVRTDTQYF